The text below deals with one T cell receptor beta chain. Its antigen is as yet unknown. This entry belongs to a study of CD8 T cells in Susac syndrome. Germline CDR1 is MNHNY and CDR2 is SVGAGI (reference sequence). CDR3 length: 14 residues. Trimming cost V 5 bases and J 1 base, with 12 bases left between them. Random hexamers primed reverse transcription of about 0.45 to 1 ug RNA. immunoSEQ multiplex PCR amplified TCR beta CDR3 across 54 Vbeta, 13 Jbeta. TCRdb analysed the immunoSEQ multiplex PCR reads with MiXCR anew, one entry per CDR3 protein. The sample has around 180,000 distinct CDR3 sequences; 95% are singletons. Study-wide points: Only a relatively small number of individuals were included in the TCR sequencing and HLA analysis.

Peripheral blood CD8+ and CD4+ T cells were profiled by TCR beta sequencing. Material for sequencing was CD4+ T cells from PBMCs. This clonotype was obtained from a human donor with multiple sclerosis. The chain uses TRBV6-6 and TRBJ2-7, with D possibly TRBD2 on 5 matching bases. The CDR3 sequence: CASSPTRFSYEQYF. The CDR3 nucleotides are TGTGCCAGCAGTCCCACTAGGTTTTCCTACGAGCAGTACTTC.